This T cell receptor beta chain was documented in a study of T cells in Graves' hyperthyroidism and ophthalmopathy. The overall study: Peripheral blood was drawn at first diagnosis, prior to all treatment. Study-level findings and limits: Researchers report that a 13 V-J model separated ophthalmopathy from stable hyperthyroidism.

The ends were cut back, 3 bases at V and 5 bases at J, with 16 bases in the middle. The CDR3 is made up of 15 amino acids. The table lists this clonotype with many counts. Its target is unknown. Uncontrolled infection, other autoimmune disease, pregnancy and lactation each barred patients from inclusion. Template material for amplifying TCR beta CDR3 regions consisted of RNA transcripts. During a first-round RT-PCR of the TCR CDR3, the HTBI primer set was used. TCRdb independently ran MiXCR on the multiplex PCR reads; one entry per CDR3 protein. The top ten hold under 8.5% of the sample, which has roughly 750,000 distinct CDR3 sequences, roughly 17% seen once.

The source of this sequence is a man aged 18-30 years with Graves' hyperthyroidism. Sequenced sample: blood. This chain links TRBV12-3 or TRBV12-4 with TRBJ2-5; maybe TRBD1 (5 bases). DNA of the CDR3: TGTGCCAGCAGTTTCCGGCAGGGAAGGGGTGAGACCCAGTACTTC. It encodes CASSFRQGRGETQYF.